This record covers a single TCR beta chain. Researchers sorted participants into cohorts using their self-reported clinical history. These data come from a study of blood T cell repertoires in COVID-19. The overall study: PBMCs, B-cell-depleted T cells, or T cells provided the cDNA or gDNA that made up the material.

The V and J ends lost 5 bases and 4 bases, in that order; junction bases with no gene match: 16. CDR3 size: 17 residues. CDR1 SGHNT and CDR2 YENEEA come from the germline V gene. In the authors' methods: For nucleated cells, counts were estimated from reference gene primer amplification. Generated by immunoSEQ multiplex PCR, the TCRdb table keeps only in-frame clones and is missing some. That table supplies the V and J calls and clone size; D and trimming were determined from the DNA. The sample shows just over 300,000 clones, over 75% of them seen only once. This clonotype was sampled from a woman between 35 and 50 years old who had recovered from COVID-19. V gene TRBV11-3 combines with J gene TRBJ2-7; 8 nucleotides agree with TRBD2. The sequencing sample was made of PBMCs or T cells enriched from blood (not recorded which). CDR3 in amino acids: CASSPSPEREILYEQYF. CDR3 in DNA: TGTGCCAGCAGCCCTTCCCCCGAGCGGGAGATACTATACGAGCAGTACTTC.